Below, 22 T cell receptor beta chains from the same sample are listed, as sequenced in a study of blood T cell repertoires in COVID-19. Only in-frame clones appear in the TCRdb table, and some are missing; sequencing was by immunoSEQ multiplex PCR. This sample has some 140,000 clones, with around 82% found just once. Sequenced sample: PBMCs or T cells enriched from blood (not recorded which). The receptors here all came from a man aged 35 to 55 with acute COVID-19.

This clone is a singleton in its sample. V gene TRBV7-2 combines with J gene TRBJ2-5; D is perhaps TRBD2 (7 bases). The CDR3 spans 14 residues. CDR1 SGHTA and CDR2 FQGNSA come from the germline V gene. V was cut by 7 bases and J by 5 bases, with 17 bases left in between. The CDR3 DNA reads as TGTGCCAGCAACCTAGGGGGGGAGGGGGAGACCCAGTACTTC. Translated, it gives CASNLGGEGETQYF.

CDR3 DNA sequence: TGTGCCAGCAGCACAGGGTACACTGAAGCTTTCTTT. As protein: CASSTGYTEAFF. The chain is built from TRBV2 and TRBJ1-1, with D perhaps TRBD1 (6 bases). This CDR3 is 12 amino acids long. V lost 6 bases to trimming and J lost 3 bases, with 8 bases between them. Per germline, CDR1 SNHLY and CDR2 FYNNEI.

The V call is TRBV6-5, the J call TRBJ1-2; weak D call: TRBD1 (5 bases). Trimming cost V 6 bases and J 4 bases, with 15 bases left between them. CDR1 and CDR2 from the germline V gene are MNHEY and SVGAGI. This CDR3 has 14 amino acids. The CDR3 region is CASRGEGLSYGYTF. Here the CDR3 DNA reads TGTGCCAGCAGGGGGGAGGGGCTCAGCTATGGCTACACCTTC.

The chain links TRBV28 to TRBJ1-4; tentative D call: TRBD1 (5 bases). CDR1 MDHEN and CDR2 SYDVKM come from the germline V gene. There are 14 residues in the CDR3. With 8 bases removed from V and 8 bases from J, the gap between germline ends came to 18 bases. The CDR3 region has the DNA TGTGCCAGCTCCGGTGGGGGGGTGTTAGAAAAACTGTTTTTT. Protein product: CASSGGGVLEKLFF.

The V call is TRBV7-2, the J call TRBJ2-5, with D unclear. The CDR3 is 11 amino acids. Trimming left V 3 bases short and J 3 bases short, with 2 bases between. Germline CDR1 is SGHTA and CDR2 is FQGNSA. The CDR3: CASSFKETQYF. CDR3 coding DNA: TGTGCCAGCAGCTTCAAAGAGACCCAGTACTTC.

This clone showed up just a few times. V and J are TRBV9 and TRBJ1-1; D remains ambiguous. Trimming shortened V by 7 bases and J by 11 bases, and 18 bases separated the two germline ends. The CDR3 consists of 12 residues. Germline V gene sequence: CDR1 SGDLS, CDR2 YYNGEE. CDR3 DNA sequence: TGTGCCAGCGCCGCCCCAACGGCGGAGGCTTTCTTT. As protein: CASAAPTAEAFF. Supplemented by reference TRBV9 and TRBJ1-1, the full variable domain reads DSGVTQTPKHLITATGQRVTLRCSPRSGDLSVYWYQQSLDQGLQFLIQYYNGEERAKGNILERFSAQQFPDLHSELNLSSLELGDSALYFCASAAPTAEAFFGQGTRLTVV.

The chain joins TRBV5-4 to TRBJ2-2, with D unclear. Germline V gene sequence: CDR1 SGHNT, CDR2 YYREEE (reference sequence). The V end lost 0 bases, the J end lost 0 bases, and 15 bases lay between the germline ends. The CDR3 loop spans 18 amino acids. The CDR3 region has the DNA TGTGCCAGCAGCTTGGTTCAGCGAAGGTTTACGAACACCGGGGAGCTGTTTTTT. Its protein product is CASSLVQRRFTNTGELFF.

J is TRBJ2-5 and V is TRBV24-1; 7 bases agree with TRBD1. CDR1 is KGHDR and CDR2 is SFDVKD in the germline V gene. The V gene end was trimmed by 5 bases and the J gene end by 3 bases; junction bases not matched to a gene: 5. CDR3 length: 14 amino acids. CDR3 sequence reads: CATSGPTGEETQYF. The CDR3 coding sequence is TGTGCCACCAGTGGCCCAACAGGGGAAGAGACCCAGTACTTC.

The chain has TRBV7-9 and TRBJ2-7, with 7 bases aligning to TRBD1. The CDR3 contains 13 residues. CDR1 and CDR2 (germline): SEHNR, FQNEAQ (reference sequence). V gave up 3 bases and J gave up 6 bases; unmatched junction bases: 5. This CDR3 reads CASSLEDRFEQYF. The CDR3 DNA is TGTGCCAGCAGCTTGGAGGACAGGTTCGAGCAGTACTTC. Filled out from reference TRBV7-9 and TRBJ2-7, the complete variable domain reads DTGVSQNPRHKITKRGQNVTFRCDPISEHNRLYWYRQTLGQGPEFLTYFQNEAQLEKSRLLSDRFSAERPKGSFSTLEIQRTEQGDSAMYLCASSLEDRFEQYFGPGTRLTVT.

The rearrangement links TRBV4-3 to TRBJ2-2; tentatively, D is TRBD1 (6 bases). This CDR3 spans 16 amino acids. V lost 0 bases and J 5 bases, leaving 13 bases between the germline ends. CDR1 is LGHNA, CDR2 YSLEER, per germline. The CDR3: CASSQDYRARTGELFF. The CDR3 bases are TGCGCCAGCAGCCAAGATTACAGGGCTAGGACCGGGGAGCTGTTTTTT.

This chain joins TRBV30 and TRBJ1-1; tentatively, D is TRBD1 (6 bases). The V gene's germline CDR1 is GTSNPN and CDR2 SVGIG (reference sequence). The CDR3 has 14 amino acids. Trimming took 5 bases from V and 0 from J, leaving 13 bases between them. CDR3 coding DNA: TGTGCCTGGCAAACAGGGAACATGAACACTGAAGCTTTCTTT. Translation gives CAWQTGNMNTEAFF.

V gene TRBV4-3 combines with J gene TRBJ2-7; TRBD2 aligns across 11 bases. Germline trimming cut 1 base from V and 2 bases from J; bases unmatched to any gene: 16. Per the germline V gene, CDR1 is LGHNA and CDR2 is YSLEER. This CDR3 is built from 20 residues. The DNA of the CDR3 is TGCGCCAGCAGCCAAGGAGTTCCCCTTGGGGGTAGCGGGAGGGCCTACGAGCAGTACTTC. This translates into CASSQGVPLGGSGRAYEQYF.

V and J are TRBV11-2 and TRBJ2-7; 8 bases match TRBD2. The CDR3 extends over 15 amino acids. CDR1 and CDR2 from the germline V gene are SGHAT and FQNNGV. Trimming removed 4 bases from V and 9 bases from J; junction bases left unmatched: 14. The CDR3 is CASSSSGGAEYAQYF. The CDR3 DNA reads TGTGCCAGCAGCTCCTCCGGGGGGGCCGAATATGCGCAGTACTTC. The full variable domain, its missing parts supplied by reference TRBV11-2 and TRBJ2-7, is EAGVAQSPRYKIIEKRQSVAFWCNPISGHATLYWYQQILGQGPKLLIQFQNNGVVDDSQLPKDRFSAERLKGVDSTLKIQPAKLEDSAVYLCASSSSGGAEYAQYFGPGTRLTVT.

This clone appeared a few times. The J gene is TRBJ1-1, the V gene TRBV13, with D possibly being TRBD1 (5 bases). Looked up from germline, CDR1 is PRHDT and CDR2 is FYEKMQ (reference sequence). The CDR3 length is 14 residues. V was pared by 5 bases and J by 6 bases, with 16 bases between. CDR3 coding DNA: TGTGCCAGCAGCCCGCCTACAGGCTCCCCTGAAGCTTTCTTT. Protein: CASSPPTGSPEAFF.

This clone came up once. The chain has TRBV14 and TRBJ2-1, with D tentatively TRBD2 (6 bases). The V end was cut by 1 base, the J end by 3 bases, with 16 bases between. Looked up from germline, CDR1 is SGHDN and CDR2 is FVKESK. This CDR3 has 17 amino acids. DNA for the CDR3: TGTGCCAGCAGCCAAGTTTGGGGAACTAGCCTCTACAATGAGCAGTTCTTC. It codes for CASSQVWGTSLYNEQFF.

The genes are TRBV7-8 and TRBJ1-1; 8 bases match TRBD1. Germline-derived CDR1 and CDR2 are SGHVS and FQNEAQ. The CDR3 sequence is 17 residues long. V lost 1 base, J lost 1 base, and 8 bases stayed unmatched. For the CDR3, the DNA is TGTGCCAGCAGCTTAGTCCCAGGGGGCGTAGGGAACACTGAAGCTTTCTTT. Protein product: CASSLVPGGVGNTEAFF.

As DNA, the CDR3 is TGTGCCAGCAGCGGGGCGGGGGACTCTGGGGCCAACGTCCTGACTTTC. This encodes CASSGAGDSGANVLTF. The chain links TRBV7-7 to TRBJ2-6; TRBD2 matches 7 bases. J gave up 0 bases and V 5 bases, and 4 bases lay outside the gene matches. The CDR3 covers 16 residues. Germline V gene lookup returns CDR1 SSHAT and CDR2 FNYEAQ (reference sequence). Full variable domain (outside the CDR3, taken from reference TRBV7-7 and TRBJ2-6): GAGVSQSPRYKVTKRGQDVTLRCDPISSHATLYWYQQALGQGPEFLTYFNYEAQPDKSGLPSDRFSAERPEGSISTLTIQRTEQRDSAMYRCASSGAGDSGANVLTFGAGSRLTVL.

The genes are TRBV9 and TRBJ2-3; no clear D gene. The germline CDR1 and CDR2 sequences are SGDLS and YYNGEE. V was trimmed by 3 bases and J by 1 base, leaving 6 bases between them. The CDR3 consists of 13 residues. The chain's CDR3 is CASSERGTDTQYF. The DNA for the CDR3 is TGTGCCAGCAGCGAGCGCGGCACAGATACGCAGTATTTT.

The rearrangement uses TRBV4-2 and TRBJ1-4; 8 positions agree with TRBD1. Germline V gene data show CDR1 as LGHNA and CDR2 as YNFKEQ. J was trimmed by 5 bases and V by 7 bases; bases with no gene match: 12. The CDR3 covers 16 residues. CDR3 amino acids: CASTPAGQGGNEKLFF. CDR3 nucleotide sequence: TGTGCCAGCACCCCCGCCGGACAGGGTGGGAATGAAAAACTGTTTTTT.

In DNA form, the CDR3 reads TGTGCCAGCAGCGGAACAGGGGGCTACGAGCAGTACTTC. Amino acid sequence: CASSGTGGYEQYF. The chain employs TRBV9 and TRBJ2-7; 8 bases are a match to TRBD1. V shed 3 bases and J 3 bases; nucleotides not matched to a gene: 2. This CDR3 comprises 13 residues. CDR1 SGDLS and CDR2 YYNGEE come from the germline V gene.

This clone was counted a few times. The CDR3 is CASSELSSYNEQFF. The CDR3 region has the DNA TGCGCCAGCAGTGAACTAAGCTCCTACAATGAGCAGTTCTTC. The V and J genes are TRBV10-1 and TRBJ2-1; D gene ambiguous. The CDR3 is 14 residues long. The germline V and J ends were trimmed by 3 bases and 0 bases, with 6 bases remaining between them. Germline V gene data show CDR1 as WNHNN and CDR2 as SYGVQD (reference sequence).

The V and J genes are TRBV6-5 and TRBJ1-6; TRBD1 matches at 8 bases. The CDR3 contains 15 residues. CDR1 is MNHEY and CDR2 is SVGAGI in the germline V gene. V lost 1 base to trimming and J lost 11 bases; unmatched junction nucleotides: 7. This CDR3 reads CASSYFGTGGTPLHF. CDR3 bases: TGTGCCAGCAGTTACTTTGGGACAGGTGGCACACCCCTCCACTTT.